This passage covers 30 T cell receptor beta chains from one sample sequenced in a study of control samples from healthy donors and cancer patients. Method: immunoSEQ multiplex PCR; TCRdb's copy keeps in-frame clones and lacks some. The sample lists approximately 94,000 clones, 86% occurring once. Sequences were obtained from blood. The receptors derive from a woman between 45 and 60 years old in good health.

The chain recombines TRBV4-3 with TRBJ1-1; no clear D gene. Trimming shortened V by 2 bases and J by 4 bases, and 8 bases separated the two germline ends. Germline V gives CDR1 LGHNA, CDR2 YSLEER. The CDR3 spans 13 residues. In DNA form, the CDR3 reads TGCGCCAGCAGCCAATGGGTTGGCACTGAAGCTTTCTTT. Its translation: CASSQWVGTEAFF.

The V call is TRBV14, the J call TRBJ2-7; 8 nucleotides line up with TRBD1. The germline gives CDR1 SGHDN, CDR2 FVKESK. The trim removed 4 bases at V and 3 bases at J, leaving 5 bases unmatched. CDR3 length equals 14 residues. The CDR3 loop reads CASSRQGPGYEQYF. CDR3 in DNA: TGTGCCAGCAGCCGACAGGGGCCAGGCTACGAGCAGTACTTC.

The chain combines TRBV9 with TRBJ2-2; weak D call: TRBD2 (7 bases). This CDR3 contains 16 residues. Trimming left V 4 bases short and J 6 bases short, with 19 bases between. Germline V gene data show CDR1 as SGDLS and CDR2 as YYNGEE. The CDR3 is CASSLAAGAPAGELFF. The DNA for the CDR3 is TGTGCCAGCAGCCTAGCGGCGGGGGCTCCGGCCGGGGAGCTGTTTTTT.

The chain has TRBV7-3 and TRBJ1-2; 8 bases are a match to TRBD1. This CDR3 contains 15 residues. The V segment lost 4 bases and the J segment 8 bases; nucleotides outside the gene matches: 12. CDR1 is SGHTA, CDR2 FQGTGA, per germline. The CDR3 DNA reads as TGTGCCAGCAGCTCCGGGACAGGATCCGGAGGGGGCTACACCTTC. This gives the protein CASSSGTGSGGGYTF.

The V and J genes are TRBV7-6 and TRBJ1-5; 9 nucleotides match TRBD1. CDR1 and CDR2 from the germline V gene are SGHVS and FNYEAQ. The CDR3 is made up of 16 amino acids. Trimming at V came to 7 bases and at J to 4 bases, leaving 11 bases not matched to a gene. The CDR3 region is CASITRRTGVNQPQHF. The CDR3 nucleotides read TGTGCCAGCATAACCAGACGGACAGGGGTGAATCAGCCCCAGCATTTT.

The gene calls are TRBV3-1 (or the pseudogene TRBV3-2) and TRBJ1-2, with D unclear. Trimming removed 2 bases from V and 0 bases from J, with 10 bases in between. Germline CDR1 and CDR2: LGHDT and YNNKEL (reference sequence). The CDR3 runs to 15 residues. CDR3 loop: CASSQNRVANYGYTF. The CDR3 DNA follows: TGTGCCAGCAGCCAAAATAGGGTCGCTAACTATGGCTACACCTTC.

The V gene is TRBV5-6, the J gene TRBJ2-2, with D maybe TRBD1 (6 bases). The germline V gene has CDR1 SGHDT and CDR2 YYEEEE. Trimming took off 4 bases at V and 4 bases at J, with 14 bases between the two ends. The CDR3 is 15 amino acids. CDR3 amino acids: CASSPRTDPTGELFF. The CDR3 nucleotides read TGTGCCAGCAGCCCGCGGACAGATCCCACCGGGGAGCTGTTTTTT. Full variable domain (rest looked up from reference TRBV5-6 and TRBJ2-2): DAGVTQSPTHLIKTRGQQVTLRCSPKSGHDTVSWYQQALGQGPQFIFQYYEEEERQRGNFPDRFSGHQFPNYSSELNVNALLLGDSALYLCASSPRTDPTGELFFGEGSRLTVL.

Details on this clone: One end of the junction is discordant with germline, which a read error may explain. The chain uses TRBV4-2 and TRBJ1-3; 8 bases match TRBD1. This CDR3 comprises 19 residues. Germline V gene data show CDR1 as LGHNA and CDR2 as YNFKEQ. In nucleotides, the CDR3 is TGTACCAGCAGCCAAATTGGACAGGGCGCTAGTTTCTCTGGAAACACCATATATTTT. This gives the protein CTSSQIGQGASFSGNTIYF.

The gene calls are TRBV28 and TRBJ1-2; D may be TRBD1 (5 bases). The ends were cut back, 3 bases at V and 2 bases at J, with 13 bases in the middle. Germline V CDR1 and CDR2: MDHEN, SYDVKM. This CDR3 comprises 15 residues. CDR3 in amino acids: CASSLVGQLNYGYTF. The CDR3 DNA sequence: TGTGCCAGCAGTTTGGTGGGGCAGTTGAACTATGGCTACACCTTC.

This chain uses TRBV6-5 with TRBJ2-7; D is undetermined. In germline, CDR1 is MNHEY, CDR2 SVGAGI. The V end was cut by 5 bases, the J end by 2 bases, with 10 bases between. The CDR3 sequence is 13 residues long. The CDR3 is CASSTFLAYEQYF. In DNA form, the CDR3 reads TGTGCCAGCAGTACTTTCCTCGCCTACGAGCAGTACTTC.

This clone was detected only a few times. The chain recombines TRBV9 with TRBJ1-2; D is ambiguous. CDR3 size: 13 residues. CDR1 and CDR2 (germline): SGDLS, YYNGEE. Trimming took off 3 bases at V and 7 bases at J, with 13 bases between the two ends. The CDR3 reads CASSEEPLGGYTF. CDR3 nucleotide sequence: TGTGCCAGCAGCGAGGAGCCCTTGGGTGGCTACACCTTC.

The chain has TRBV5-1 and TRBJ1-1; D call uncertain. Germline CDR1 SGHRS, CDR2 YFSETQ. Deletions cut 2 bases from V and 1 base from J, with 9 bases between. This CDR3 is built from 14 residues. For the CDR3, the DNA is TGCGCCAGCAGCTTCCGGGCAGGGAACACTGAAGCTTTCTTT. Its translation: CASSFRAGNTEAFF.

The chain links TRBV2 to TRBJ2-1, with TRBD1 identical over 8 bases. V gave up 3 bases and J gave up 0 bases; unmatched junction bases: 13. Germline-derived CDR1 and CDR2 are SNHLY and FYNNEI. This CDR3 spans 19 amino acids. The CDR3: CASSDEGQESRLSYNEQFF. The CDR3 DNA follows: TGTGCCAGCAGTGATGAGGGACAGGAATCGAGACTCTCCTACAATGAGCAGTTCTTC. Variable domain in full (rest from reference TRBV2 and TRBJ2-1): EPEVTQTPSHQVTQMGQEVILRCVPISNHLYFYWYRQILGQKVEFLVSFYNNEISEKSEIFDDQFSVERPDGSNFTLKIRSTKLEDSAMYFCASSDEGQESRLSYNEQFFGPGTRLTVL.

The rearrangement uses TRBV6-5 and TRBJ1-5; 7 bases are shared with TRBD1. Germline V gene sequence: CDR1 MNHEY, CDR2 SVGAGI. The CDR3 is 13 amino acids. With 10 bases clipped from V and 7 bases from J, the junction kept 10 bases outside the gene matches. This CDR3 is CATQGDFGQPQHF. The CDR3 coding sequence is TGTGCCACCCAGGGGGATTTCGGACAGCCCCAGCATTTT.

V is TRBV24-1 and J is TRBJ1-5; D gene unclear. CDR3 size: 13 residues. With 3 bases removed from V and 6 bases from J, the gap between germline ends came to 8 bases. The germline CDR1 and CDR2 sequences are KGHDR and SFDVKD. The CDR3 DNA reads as TGTGCCACCAGTGATGTGTCGGGTCAGCCCCAGCATTTT. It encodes CATSDVSGQPQHF.

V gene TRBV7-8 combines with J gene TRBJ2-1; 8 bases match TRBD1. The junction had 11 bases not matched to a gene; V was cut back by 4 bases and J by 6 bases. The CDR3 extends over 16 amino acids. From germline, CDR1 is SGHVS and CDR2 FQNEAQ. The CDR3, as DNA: TGTGCCAGCAGCTCTCCTCCAGGGGGCGCGGTCAATGAGCAGTTCTTC. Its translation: CASSSPPGGAVNEQFF. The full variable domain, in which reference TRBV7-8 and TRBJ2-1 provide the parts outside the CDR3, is GAGVSQSPRYKVAKRGQDVALRCDPISGHVSLFWYQQALGQGPEFLTYFQNEAQLDKSGLPSDRFFAERPEGSVSTLKIQRTQQEDSAVYLCASSSPPGGAVNEQFFGPGTRLTVL.

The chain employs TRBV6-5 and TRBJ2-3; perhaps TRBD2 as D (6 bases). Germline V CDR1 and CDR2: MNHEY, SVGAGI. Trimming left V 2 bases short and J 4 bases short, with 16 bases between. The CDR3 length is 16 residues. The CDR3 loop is CASSYNGGTLSDTQYF. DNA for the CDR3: TGTGCCAGCAGTTACAACGGCGGGACGTTGTCAGATACGCAGTATTTT.

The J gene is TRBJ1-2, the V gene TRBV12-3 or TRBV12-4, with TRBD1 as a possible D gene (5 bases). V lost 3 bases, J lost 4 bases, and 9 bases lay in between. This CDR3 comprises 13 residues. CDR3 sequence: CASSLGGAYGYTF. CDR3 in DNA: TGTGCCAGCAGTTTGGGAGGGGCCTATGGCTACACCTTC.

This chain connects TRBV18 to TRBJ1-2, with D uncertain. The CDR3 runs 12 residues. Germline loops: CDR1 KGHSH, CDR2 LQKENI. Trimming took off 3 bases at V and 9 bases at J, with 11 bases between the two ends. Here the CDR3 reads CASSPLSGSYTF. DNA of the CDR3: TGTGCCAGCTCACCTTTATCCGGGAGCTACACCTTC.

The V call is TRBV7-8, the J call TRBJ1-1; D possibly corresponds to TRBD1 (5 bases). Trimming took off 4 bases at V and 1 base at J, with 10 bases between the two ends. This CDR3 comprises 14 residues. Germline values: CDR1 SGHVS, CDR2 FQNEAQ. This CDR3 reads CASSSNQGNTEAFF. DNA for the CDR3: TGTGCCAGCAGCTCGAACCAGGGGAACACTGAAGCTTTCTTT.

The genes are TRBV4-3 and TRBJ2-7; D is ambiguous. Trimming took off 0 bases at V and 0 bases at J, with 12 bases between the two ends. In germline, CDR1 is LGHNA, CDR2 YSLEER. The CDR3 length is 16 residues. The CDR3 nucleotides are TGCGCCAGCAGCCAAGATCTTATGTACGGCTCCTACGAGCAGTACTTC. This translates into CASSQDLMYGSYEQYF.

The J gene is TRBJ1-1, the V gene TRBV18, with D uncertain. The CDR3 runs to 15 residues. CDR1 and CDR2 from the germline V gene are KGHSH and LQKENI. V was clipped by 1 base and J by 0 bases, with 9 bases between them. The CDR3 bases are TGTGCCAGCTCACCACACAAGGAGATGAACACTGAAGCTTTCTTT. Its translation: CASSPHKEMNTEAFF.

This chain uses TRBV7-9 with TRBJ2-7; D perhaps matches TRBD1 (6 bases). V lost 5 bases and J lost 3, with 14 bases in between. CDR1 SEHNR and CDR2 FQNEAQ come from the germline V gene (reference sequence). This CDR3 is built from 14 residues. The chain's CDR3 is CASSLAGVIYEQYF. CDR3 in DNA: TGTGCCAGCAGCCTGGCAGGGGTTATCTACGAGCAGTACTTC.

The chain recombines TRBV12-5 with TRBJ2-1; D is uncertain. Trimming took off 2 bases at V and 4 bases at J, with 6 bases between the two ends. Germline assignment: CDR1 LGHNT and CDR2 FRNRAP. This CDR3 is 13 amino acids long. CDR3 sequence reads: CASGLSIYNEQFF. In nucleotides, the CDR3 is TGTGCTAGTGGTTTGTCGATATACAATGAGCAGTTCTTC.

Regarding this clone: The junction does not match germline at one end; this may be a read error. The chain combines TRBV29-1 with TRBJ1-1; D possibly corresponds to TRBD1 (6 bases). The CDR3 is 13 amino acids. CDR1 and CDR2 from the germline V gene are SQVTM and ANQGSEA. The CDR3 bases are TGCAGCGTAGAAGGACAGTTTTCCACTGAAGCTTTCTTT. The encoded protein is CSVEGQFSTEAFF.

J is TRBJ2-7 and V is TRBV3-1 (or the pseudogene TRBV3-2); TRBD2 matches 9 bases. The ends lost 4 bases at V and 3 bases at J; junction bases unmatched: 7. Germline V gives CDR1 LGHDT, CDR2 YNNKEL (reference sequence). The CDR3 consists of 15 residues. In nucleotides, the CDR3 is TGTGCCAGCAGCCTCGGCATAGCGGGAGACTACGAGCAGTACTTC. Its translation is CASSLGIAGDYEQYF.

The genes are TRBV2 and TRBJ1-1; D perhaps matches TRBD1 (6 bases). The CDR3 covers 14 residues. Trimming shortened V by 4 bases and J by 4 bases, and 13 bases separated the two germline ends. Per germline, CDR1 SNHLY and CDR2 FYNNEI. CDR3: CASSVLGAGTEAFF. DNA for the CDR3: TGTGCCAGCAGTGTTCTGGGGGCCGGCACTGAAGCTTTCTTT.

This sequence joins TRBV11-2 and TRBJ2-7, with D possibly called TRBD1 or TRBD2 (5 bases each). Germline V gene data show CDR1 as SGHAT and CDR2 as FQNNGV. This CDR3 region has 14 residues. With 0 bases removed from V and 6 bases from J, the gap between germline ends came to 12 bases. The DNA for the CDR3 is TGTGCCAGCAGCTTAGATAATTATGGGGGCGAGCAGTACTTC. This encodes CASSLDNYGGEQYF.

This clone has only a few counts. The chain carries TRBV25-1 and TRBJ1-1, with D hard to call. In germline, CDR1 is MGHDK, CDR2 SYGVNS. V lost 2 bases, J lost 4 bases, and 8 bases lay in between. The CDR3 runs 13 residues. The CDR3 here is CASSEMSSTEAFF. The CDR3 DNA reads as TGTGCCAGCAGTGAAATGTCAAGCACTGAAGCTTTCTTT.

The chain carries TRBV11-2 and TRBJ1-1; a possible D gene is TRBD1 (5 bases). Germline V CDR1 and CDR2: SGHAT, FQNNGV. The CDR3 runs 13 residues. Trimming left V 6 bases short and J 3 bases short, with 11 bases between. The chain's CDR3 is CASRFTGDTEAFF. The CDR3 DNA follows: TGTGCCAGCAGGTTTACAGGAGACACTGAAGCTTTCTTT.